This passage covers 15 T cell receptor beta chains from one sample sequenced in a study of cytomegalovirus exposure and HLA in healthy donors. Assay used: immunoSEQ multiplex PCR; TCRdb lists only in-frame clones, some missing. The top ten clones hold approximately 1.3% of a sample with just over 80,000 clones, around 96% of them seen once. Source material: PBMCs. Receptors originate from a woman aged 18-29 years in good health and CMV-seronegative.

The chain carries TRBV27 and TRBJ1-2; tentative D call: TRBD1 (5 bases). Germline loops: CDR1 MNHEY, CDR2 SMNVEV (reference sequence). V shed 7 bases and J shed 7 bases, with 10 bases lying between them. The CDR3 contains 11 residues. The CDR3 here is CASTGGSGYTF. The CDR3 DNA reads as TGTGCCAGCACGGGGGGGTCTGGCTACACCTTC.

This clone was recorded only once. This chain joins TRBV10-1 and TRBJ2-1; 9 nucleotides match TRBD2. The CDR3 is made up of 16 amino acids. The junction had 4 bases not matched to a gene; V was cut back by 1 base and J by 3 bases. In germline, CDR1 is WNHNN, CDR2 SYGVQD (reference sequence). CDR3 in DNA: TGCGCCAGCAGTGAGTTTCGACTAGCGGACTACAATGAGCAGTTCTTC. Translation: CASSEFRLADYNEQFF.

The chain is built from TRBV7-8 and TRBJ2-5, with 8 bases lining up with TRBD2. Germline CDR1 SGHVS, CDR2 FQNEAQ. Trimming removed 5 bases from V and 3 bases from J; junction bases left unmatched: 5. The CDR3 spans 14 residues. CDR3 sequence reads: CASSTTAGEETQYF. The CDR3 bases are TGTGCCAGCAGCACCACAGCGGGAGAAGAGACCCAGTACTTC. Full variable domain (rest looked up from reference TRBV7-8 and TRBJ2-5): GAGVSQSPRYKVAKRGQDVALRCDPISGHVSLFWYQQALGQGPEFLTYFQNEAQLDKSGLPSDRFFAERPEGSVSTLKIQRTQQEDSAVYLCASSTTAGEETQYFGPGTRLLVL.

The CDR3 coding sequence is TGTGCCAGCTCACAACAGGGGAGAACTAATGAAAAACTGTTTTTT. Translated, it gives CASSQQGRTNEKLFF. The genes are TRBV18 and TRBJ1-4; 7 positions agree with TRBD1. Germline assignment: CDR1 KGHSH and CDR2 LQKENI. The CDR3 has 15 residues. V gave up 4 bases and J gave up 1 base; unmatched junction bases: 3.

This chain uses TRBV7-2 with TRBJ2-1; D is uncertain. Trimming stripped 3 bases from V and 7 bases from J, with 16 bases between. The germline gives CDR1 SGHTA, CDR2 FQGNSA. The length of the CDR3 is 15 residues. The CDR3 region is CASSFSALLKNEQFF. The CDR3 nucleotides read TGTGCCAGCAGCTTCTCCGCCCTACTAAAAAATGAGCAGTTCTTC. The full variable domain, with the rest looked up from reference TRBV7-2 and TRBJ2-1, is GAGVSQSPSNKVTEKGKDVELRCDPISGHTALYWYRQSLGQGLEFLIYFQGNSAPDKSGLPSDRFSAERTGGSVSTLTIQRTQQEDSAVYLCASSFSALLKNEQFFGPGTRLTVL.

V is TRBV11-2 and J is TRBJ2-1; 12 bases are a match to TRBD2. The length of the CDR3 is 18 residues. V dropped 5 bases and J dropped 8; count of bases not matched to a gene: 16. The germline V gene encodes CDR1 SGHAT and CDR2 FQNNGV. In nucleotides, the CDR3 is TGTGCCAGCAGCCCAACTATCGGACTAGCGGGACCGGTTCATGAGCAGTTCTTC. Translation: CASSPTIGLAGPVHEQFF.

The genes are TRBV19 and TRBJ2-5, with 10 bases aligning to TRBD1. This CDR3 spans 14 amino acids. Germline V CDR1 and CDR2: LNHDA, SQIVND (reference sequence). Trimming cost V 4 bases and J 6 bases; bases outside gene matches: 5. DNA of the CDR3: TGTGCCAGTAGTAGGGACAGGGGCAGGAAGACCCAGTACTTC. Translation: CASSRDRGRKTQYF.

The CDR3 nucleotides are TGTGCCAGCCAGGTCACCGGGGAGCTGTTTTTT. Translation: CASQVTGELFF. The genes are TRBV18 and TRBJ2-2, with D unclear. The V and J ends lost 8 bases and 4 bases respectively, with 5 bases between them. In germline, CDR1 is KGHSH, CDR2 LQKENI. This CDR3 comprises 11 residues.

This clone appeared once. The V gene is TRBV19, the J gene TRBJ1-2; D is unclear. V lost 10 bases, J lost 1 base, and 19 bases lay in between. This CDR3 spans 15 amino acids. Germline-derived CDR1 and CDR2 are LNHDA and SQIVND (reference sequence). CDR3 in amino acids: CAISDPAGSNYGYTF. CDR3 DNA sequence: TGTGCCATCTCGGACCCAGCCGGGAGTAACTATGGCTACACCTTC. The entire variable domain, with the rest obtained from reference TRBV19 and TRBJ1-2, is as follows: DGGITQSPKYLFRKEGQNVTLSCEQNLNHDAMYWYRQDPGQGLRLIYYSQIVNDFQKGDIAEGYSVSREKKESFPLTVTSAQKNPTAFYLCAISDPAGSNYGYTFGSGTRLTVV.

The rearrangement links TRBV18 to TRBJ2-7, with 10 bases identical to TRBD1. The V gene's germline CDR1 is KGHSH and CDR2 LQKENI. V trimming: 3 bases; J trimming: 6 bases; junction bases outside the gene matches: 8. This CDR3 contains 15 residues. CDR3 sequence reads: CASSPRQGASGEQYF. For the CDR3, the DNA is TGTGCCAGCTCACCCCGACAGGGGGCTAGTGGCGAGCAGTACTTC.

V is TRBV10-1 and J is TRBJ2-7; TRBD1 is a possible D gene (6 bases). V was clipped by 3 bases and J by 5 bases, with 14 bases between them. The CDR3 loop spans 14 amino acids. Germline V gene sequence: CDR1 WNHNN, CDR2 SYGVQD (reference sequence). In DNA, the CDR3 is TGCGCCAGCAGTGACACCCCACAGGGAGACGAGCAGTACTTC. This encodes CASSDTPQGDEQYF.

V is TRBV15 and J is TRBJ2-1, with 8 bases lining up with TRBD2. The CDR3 loop spans 15 amino acids. Germline CDR1 LNHNV, CDR2 YYDKDF (reference sequence). Trimming removed 6 bases from V and 2 bases from J; junction bases left unmatched: 6. The DNA for the CDR3 is TGTGCCACCAGGCTGCCTAGCGGGCCCTACAATGAGCAGTTCTTC. Translation: CATRLPSGPYNEQFF. The full variable domain, in which reference TRBV15 and TRBJ2-1 provide the parts outside the CDR3, is DAMVIQNPRYQVTQFGKPVTLSCSQTLNHNVMYWYQQKSSQAPKLLFHYYDKDFNNEADTPDNFQSRRPNTSFCFLDIRSPGLGDTAMYLCATRLPSGPYNEQFFGPGTRLTVL.

The rearrangement uses TRBV18 and TRBJ2-1, with TRBD2 as a possible D gene (6 bases). In germline, CDR1 is KGHSH, CDR2 LQKENI. V was trimmed by 3 bases and J by 9 bases, leaving 9 bases between them. The CDR3 has 12 amino acids. DNA for the CDR3: TGTGCCAGCTCACCCACGGGGGTTGAGCAGTTCTTC. It codes for CASSPTGVEQFF.

The chain carries TRBV5-4 and TRBJ2-1; maybe TRBD2 (5 bases). V was trimmed by 3 bases and J by 4 bases, leaving 14 bases between them. This CDR3 region has 15 residues. CDR1 is SGHNT and CDR2 is YYREEE in the germline V gene (reference sequence). The CDR3 DNA follows: TGTGCCAGCAGCTCCAGCGGACGGGTATACAATGAGCAGTTCTTC. Protein sequence: CASSSSGRVYNEQFF.

The CDR3 is CASSHRSGETQYF. DNA of the CDR3: TGTGCCAGCAGCCATCGATCCGGGGAGACCCAGTACTTC. The chain carries TRBV9 and TRBJ2-5; D remains unclear. The CDR3 extends over 13 amino acids. The germline gives CDR1 SGDLS, CDR2 YYNGEE. Trimming removed 4 bases at V and 5 bases at J, with 12 bases between.